The 5 T cell receptor beta chains below were found in one sample sequenced in a study of blood T cell repertoires in COVID-19. The table came from immunoSEQ multiplex PCR; TCRdb's copy has only in-frame clones and leaves some out. The data contain about 200,000 clones, 84% of them seen just once; the ten biggest clones take up 9.7%. The sequencing input was peripheral blood. The receptors were sampled from a man aged 45-65 years with active or convalescent COVID-19.

This clone appeared once. The chain combines TRBV2 with TRBJ2-1; possible D gene TRBD1, 7 bases. The CDR3 has 15 amino acids. In germline, CDR1 is SNHLY, CDR2 FYNNEI. V lost 7 bases and J lost 7, with 20 bases in between. The CDR3 DNA is TGTGCCAGCATTGCGGGACAGTCACCTCGGAATGAGCAGTTCTTC. Its translation: CASIAGQSPRNEQFF.

The genes are TRBV19 and TRBJ1-1; unclear D gene. This CDR3 spans 11 amino acids. The germline V and J ends were trimmed by 5 bases and 7 bases, with 8 bases remaining between them. Germline lookup yields CDR1 LNHDA and CDR2 SQIVND (reference sequence). In DNA form, the CDR3 reads TGTGCCAGTAGTCTCCGGGGTGAAGCTTTCTTT. It specifies CASSLRGEAFF.

The rearrangement joins TRBV3-1 (or the pseudogene TRBV3-2) to TRBJ1-6; unclear D gene. From germline, CDR1 is LGHDT and CDR2 YNNKEL (reference sequence). V shed 0 bases and J shed 11 bases, with 11 bases lying between them. The CDR3 is made up of 14 amino acids. CDR3: CASSQDWNSPPLHF. Here the CDR3 DNA reads TGTGCCAGCAGCCAAGATTGGAACAGCCCACCCCTCCACTTT.

This chain links TRBV12-3 or TRBV12-4 with TRBJ2-7; TRBD1 is a possible D gene (5 bases). V was shortened by 6 bases and J by 3 bases, with 9 bases between the two germline ends. This CDR3 contains 12 residues. The CDR3 nucleotides read TGTGCCAGCAGCCTCCAGGGCTACGAGCAGTACTTC. Translation: CASSLQGYEQYF.

This clone was detected only a few times. Written as DNA, the CDR3 is TGCGCCAGCAGCCAAGGACAGTGGACCGGGGAGCTGTTTTTT. Its translation is CASSQGQWTGELFF. This chain connects TRBV4-1 to TRBJ2-2, with TRBD1 as a possible D gene (5 bases). The CDR3 runs 14 residues. CDR1 is MGHRA, CDR2 YSYEKL, per germline. V was trimmed by 1 base and J by 5 bases, leaving 8 bases between them.